These T cell receptor beta chains were read from a single sample in a study of blood T cell repertoires in COVID-19. TCRdb's table, derived via immunoSEQ multiplex PCR, lists solely in-frame clones and lacks some. The sample gives 250,000 to 300,000 clones, just over 85% of which show up once; 15% to 18% is in the top ten. Material for sequencing was PBMCs or T cells enriched from blood (not recorded which). These receptors all come from a man younger than 35 who had recovered from COVID-19. Both conserved end residues are part of each CDR3. A D gene is named only where the DNA matches it firmly. Not all rows give a size; the values are once, few, many and, for expanded clones, a class.

d_gene: .
j_gene: TRBJ2-5
abundance: .
v_gene: TRBV11-2
CDR3aa: CASTPPPGGPRETQYF
CDR3nt: TGTGCCAGCACCCCCCCGCCCGGGGGGCCCCGGGAGACCCAGTACTTC

d_gene: .
j_gene: TRBJ2-7
abundance: .
v_gene: TRBV28
CDR3aa: CASRPSPDWIVTYEQYF
CDR3nt: TGTGCCAGCAGACCTAGCCCGGACTGGATTGTTACCTACGAGCAGTACTTC

d_gene: TRBD2
j_gene: TRBJ2-1
abundance: once
v_gene: TRBV5-4
CDR3aa: CASSSLAGGERNEQFF
CDR3nt: TGTGCCAGCAGCTCGTTAGCGGGGGGGGAACGCAATGAGCAGTTCTTC

d_gene: .
j_gene: TRBJ1-5
abundance: .
v_gene: TRBV10-2
CDR3aa: CASAFDSLYSNQPQHF
CDR3nt: TGCGCCAGCGCATTTGACAGTCTTTATAGCAATCAGCCCCAGCATTTT

d_gene: TRBD1
j_gene: TRBJ1-3
abundance: once
v_gene: TRBV19
CDR3aa: CASNDNTGVSGNTIYF
CDR3nt: TGTGCCAGTAACGATAACACAGGGGTTTCTGGAAACACCATATATTTT

d_gene: TRBD2
j_gene: TRBJ2-3
abundance: .
v_gene: TRBV28
CDR3aa: CASSPTSGSGTDTQYF
CDR3nt: TGTGCCAGCAGTCCGACTAGCGGGAGTGGAACAGATACGCAGTATTTT

d_gene: TRBD1
j_gene: TRBJ2-6
abundance: .
v_gene: TRBV24-1
CDR3aa: CATSVDRAPLRANVLTF
CDR3nt: TGTGCCACCAGTGTGGACAGGGCTCCTCTCAGGGCCAACGTCCTGACTTTC

d_gene: .
j_gene: TRBJ2-2
abundance: .
v_gene: TRBV7-9
CDR3aa: CASSRGGGELFF
CDR3nt: TGTGCCAGCAGCCGTGGAGGCGGGGAGCTGTTTTTT

d_gene: TRBD1
j_gene: TRBJ1-1
abundance: .
v_gene: TRBV7-9
CDR3aa: CASSPDPGQGNTEAFF
CDR3nt: TGTGCCAGCAGCCCTGACCCGGGACAGGGGAACACTGAAGCTTTCTTT

d_gene: .
j_gene: TRBJ1-1
abundance: .
v_gene: TRBV28
CDR3aa: CASSLHWRGSDTEAFF
CDR3nt: TGTGCCAGCAGTTTACATTGGCGGGGCTCCGACACTGAAGCTTTCTTT

d_gene: TRBD1
j_gene: TRBJ1-6
abundance: once
v_gene: TRBV19
CDR3aa: CASSRGQGVMRSPLHF
CDR3nt: TGTGCCAGTAGCAGGGGACAGGGAGTGATGAGGTCACCCCTCCACTTT

d_gene: TRBD2
j_gene: TRBJ2-3
abundance: .
v_gene: TRBV30
CDR3aa: CAWSVRAGLAGGPPTDTQYF
CDR3nt: TGTGCCTGGAGTGTAAGGGCGGGACTAGCGGGAGGGCCCCCCACAGATACGCAGTATTTT

d_gene: .
j_gene: TRBJ1-1
abundance: .
v_gene: TRBV10-3
CDR3aa: CAISGGTRNTEAFF
CDR3nt: TGTGCCATCAGTGGGGGGACAAGGAACACTGAAGCTTTCTTT

d_gene: TRBD1
j_gene: TRBJ2-7
abundance: .
v_gene: TRBV2
CDR3aa: CASLGQGTHEQYF
CDR3nt: TGTGCCAGTCTTGGACAGGGCACTCACGAGCAGTACTTC

d_gene: .
j_gene: TRBJ2-1
abundance: .
v_gene: TRBV4-1
CDR3aa: CASSQEHRDYNEQFF
CDR3nt: TGCGCCAGCAGCCAAGAACACAGGGACTACAATGAGCAGTTCTTC

d_gene: .
j_gene: TRBJ2-1
abundance: .
v_gene: TRBV11-2
CDR3aa: CASSVLRGTSYNEQFF
CDR3nt: TGTGCCAGCAGCGTCCTCCGCGGGACTTCTTACAATGAGCAGTTCTTC

d_gene: TRBD1
j_gene: TRBJ2-5
abundance: once
v_gene: TRBV7-8
CDR3aa: CASSPDRGLQETQYF
CDR3nt: TGTGCCAGCAGCCCCGACAGGGGCCTCCAAGAGACCCAGTACTTC

d_gene: TRBD1
j_gene: TRBJ2-7
abundance: few
v_gene: TRBV5-1
CDR3aa: CASSLGWTGNPRGYEQYF
CDR3nt: TGCGCCAGCAGCTTGGGATGGACAGGGAACCCTAGGGGTTACGAGCAGTACTTC

d_gene: TRBD1
j_gene: TRBJ2-7
abundance: .
v_gene: TRBV27
CDR3aa: CASSLTGEGSYEQYF
CDR3nt: TGTGCCAGCAGTCTGACAGGGGAAGGCTCCTACGAGCAGTACTTC

d_gene: TRBD1
j_gene: TRBJ1-6
abundance: .
v_gene: TRBV28
CDR3aa: CASSSGQGARYNSPLHF
CDR3nt: TGTGCCAGCAGTTCGGGACAGGGGGCTAGGTATAATTCACCCCTCCACTTT

d_gene: .
j_gene: TRBJ1-5
abundance: .
v_gene: TRBV19
CDR3aa: CASAFGDSNQPQHF
CDR3nt: TGTGCCAGTGCATTCGGGGATAGCAATCAGCCCCAGCATTTT

d_gene: .
j_gene: TRBJ2-7
abundance: .
v_gene: TRBV5-8
CDR3aa: CASSLVDRLFGGEQYF
CDR3nt: TGTGCCAGCAGCTTGGTGGACAGACTGTTTGGTGGCGAGCAGTACTTC

d_gene: .
j_gene: TRBJ1-3
abundance: .
v_gene: TRBV10-3
CDR3aa: CAITGQSGNTIYF
CDR3nt: TGTGCCATCACCGGACAGTCTGGAAACACCATATATTTT

d_gene: TRBD2
j_gene: TRBJ2-7
abundance: .
v_gene: TRBV3-1/TRBV3-2
CDR3aa: CASSGPGTSSYEQYF
CDR3nt: TGTGCCAGCAGCGGACCCGGGACTAGCTCCTACGAGCAGTACTTC

d_gene: TRBD2
j_gene: TRBJ2-1
abundance: .
v_gene: TRBV7-2
CDR3aa: CASSFTSGWGNEQFF
CDR3nt: TGTGCCAGCAGCTTTACTAGCGGGTGGGGCAATGAGCAGTTCTTC

d_gene: TRBD1
j_gene: TRBJ1-2
abundance: .
v_gene: TRBV3-1/TRBV3-2
CDR3aa: CASSQGTGANYGYTF
CDR3nt: TGTGCCAGCAGCCAAGGGACAGGGGCTAACTATGGCTACACCTTC

d_gene: .
j_gene: TRBJ2-2
abundance: .
v_gene: TRBV18
CDR3aa: CASSPLETYGGELFF
CDR3nt: TGTGCCAGCTCACCACTAGAAACGTATGGCGGGGAGCTGTTTTTT

d_gene: TRBD1
j_gene: TRBJ1-5
abundance: few
v_gene: TRBV7-2
CDR3aa: CASSLTGAYSNQPQHF
CDR3nt: TGTGCCAGCAGCTTAACAGGGGCATATAGCAATCAGCCCCAGCATTTT

d_gene: TRBD1
j_gene: TRBJ1-5
abundance: .
v_gene: TRBV18
CDR3aa: CASSPTPTGTGYSQPQHF
CDR3nt: TGTGCCAGCTCCCCGACCCCGACCGGGACAGGATATAGTCAGCCCCAGCATTTT

d_gene: TRBD1
j_gene: TRBJ1-5
abundance: .
v_gene: TRBV28
CDR3aa: CASRRDRVPQPQHF
CDR3nt: TGTGCCAGCCGCCGGGACAGGGTTCCTCAGCCCCAGCATTTT

d_gene: TRBD1
j_gene: TRBJ1-5
abundance: few
v_gene: TRBV19
CDR3aa: CASGQGHYSNQPQHF
CDR3nt: TGTGCCAGTGGACAGGGGCATTATAGCAATCAGCCCCAGCATTTT

d_gene: .
j_gene: TRBJ1-1
abundance: .
v_gene: TRBV18
CDR3aa: CASSPQEGNTEAFF
CDR3nt: TGTGCCAGCTCACCACAAGAGGGGAACACTGAAGCTTTCTTT

d_gene: TRBD2
j_gene: TRBJ2-7
abundance: once
v_gene: TRBV28
CDR3aa: CASSLYGGGTYEQYF
CDR3nt: TGTGCCAGCAGTTTATACGGCGGGGGGACCTACGAGCAGTACTTC

d_gene: .
j_gene: TRBJ1-6
abundance: .
v_gene: TRBV3-1/TRBV3-2
CDR3aa: CASSVGSSYNSPLHF
CDR3nt: TGTGCCAGCAGTGTAGGGAGTTCCTATAATTCACCCCTCCACTTT

d_gene: .
j_gene: TRBJ2-3
abundance: .
v_gene: TRBV11-2
CDR3aa: CASSPFTDTQYF
CDR3nt: TGTGCCAGCAGCCCCTTCACAGATACGCAGTATTTT

d_gene: .
j_gene: TRBJ1-1
abundance: .
v_gene: TRBV10-3
CDR3aa: CAISETYRTAAEAFF
CDR3nt: TGTGCCATCAGTGAGACGTACCGGACAGCCGCAGAAGCTTTCTTT

d_gene: .
j_gene: TRBJ1-3
abundance: .
v_gene: TRBV19
CDR3aa: CASSIVPKLSSGNTIYF
CDR3nt: TGTGCCAGTAGTATAGTACCGAAGCTAAGCTCTGGAAACACCATATATTTT

d_gene: .
j_gene: TRBJ1-2
abundance: .
v_gene: TRBV11-2
CDR3aa: CASSLVGEYGYTF
CDR3nt: TGTGCCAGCAGCTTAGTTGGGGAGTATGGCTACACCTTC

d_gene: .
j_gene: TRBJ2-2
abundance: .
v_gene: TRBV24-1
CDR3aa: CATSSGNTGELFF
CDR3nt: TGTGCCACCAGTTCGGGGAACACCGGGGAGCTGTTTTTT

d_gene: TRBD2
j_gene: TRBJ2-2
abundance: .
v_gene: TRBV18
CDR3aa: CASSAGLASTGELFF
CDR3nt: TGTGCCAGCTCGGCCGGACTAGCCTCCACCGGGGAGCTGTTTTTT

d_gene: TRBD1
j_gene: TRBJ1-1
abundance: .
v_gene: TRBV28
CDR3aa: CASSLSQGAGAFF
CDR3nt: TGTGCCAGCAGCCTGAGCCAGGGGGCAGGGGCTTTCTTT

d_gene: .
j_gene: TRBJ2-1
abundance: .
v_gene: TRBV7-2
CDR3aa: CASSRPPSLGEQFF
CDR3nt: TGTGCCAGCAGCCGGCCGCCTAGCCTAGGTGAGCAGTTCTTC

d_gene: .
j_gene: TRBJ1-5
abundance: .
v_gene: TRBV19
CDR3aa: CASSQGRFGVQPQHF
CDR3nt: TGTGCCAGTAGCCAAGGGAGGTTTGGGGTTCAGCCCCAGCATTTT

d_gene: TRBD1
j_gene: TRBJ1-1
abundance: .
v_gene: TRBV28
CDR3aa: CASSQPGQGDTEAFF
CDR3nt: TGTGCCAGCAGTCAACCGGGACAGGGAGACACTGAAGCTTTCTTT

d_gene: .
j_gene: TRBJ2-2
abundance: .
v_gene: TRBV27
CDR3aa: CASSLGGSGPGELFF
CDR3nt: TGTGCCAGCAGTTTGGGGGGATCAGGGCCCGGGGAGCTGTTTTTT

d_gene: .
j_gene: TRBJ2-3
abundance: .
v_gene: TRBV30
CDR3aa: CAYTGQGTDTQYF
CDR3nt: TGTGCCTATACAGGGCAGGGAACAGATACGCAGTATTTT

d_gene: TRBD2
j_gene: TRBJ2-5
abundance: .
v_gene: TRBV5-8
CDR3aa: CASSPGLAGGGQETQYF
CDR3nt: TGTGCCAGCAGCCCGGGACTAGCGGGGGGCGGACAAGAGACCCAGTACTTC

d_gene: TRBD1
j_gene: TRBJ2-1
abundance: .
v_gene: TRBV11-3
CDR3aa: CASSSGTGRTTSNEQFF
CDR3nt: TGTGCCAGCAGCTCCGGGACAGGGAGAACTACTAGCAATGAGCAGTTCTTC

d_gene: TRBD2
j_gene: TRBJ2-7
abundance: .
v_gene: TRBV10-3
CDR3aa: CATAGTSYSDEQYF
CDR3nt: TGTGCCACCGCCGGGACTAGCTATAGCGACGAGCAGTACTTC

d_gene: .
j_gene: TRBJ2-1
abundance: .
v_gene: TRBV12-3/TRBV12-4
CDR3aa: CASNWDSRNEQFF
CDR3nt: TGTGCCAGCAACTGGGACTCCCGCAATGAGCAGTTCTTC